This T cell receptor (beta chain) was identified during a study of shared clonotypes between healthy human individuals. Whole-study findings and limits: Memory subsets generally showed smaller estimated richness than naive subsets did.

Looked up from germline, CDR1 is MDHEN and CDR2 is SYDVKM. With V trimmed by 5 bases and J by 6 bases, 4 bases remained unmatched. The CDR3 is made up of 14 amino acids. CD45RO negativity and positive selection for CCR7 defined naive CD8 cells, a population that excluded terminally differentiated effector memory CD45RA+ cells. Deep level was the assay's run setting. Each sorted subset replicate got 200 ng genomic DNA, 25,000 to 35,000 genomes. Original methodology: Quality scores were absent from the junction-only immunoSEQ sequences, so filtering differed. Using immunoSEQ multiplex PCR, the repertoire was profiled, and TCRdb retains in-frame clones only, with some absent. That table gives V, J and clone size, and the DNA gave D and trimming. The data contain just over 2,000,000 clones, roughly 94% of them singletons. A remark on this clone: What it binds is not known. In the same sample, other DNA sequences code for this CDR3.

V is TRBV28 and J is TRBJ1-4, with TRBD1 matching 9 bases. The receptor was derived from a man aged 18 to 29 in good health. The source material was naive CD8+ T cells sorted from blood. CDR3 DNA: TGTGCCAGCAGTCAGACAGGGGGTGATGAAAAACTGTTTTTT. Protein: CASSQTGGDEKLFF.